These 32 T cell receptor beta chains originate from one sample sequenced in a study of blood T cell repertoires in COVID-19. Sequenced by immunoSEQ multiplex PCR; TCRdb stores in-frame clones only, minus some. The sample consists of 250,000 to 350,000 clones, about 87% of them appearing once. The sequencing input was PBMCs or T cells enriched from blood (not recorded which). Receptor source: a woman aged 25 to 39 who had recovered from COVID-19.

The CDR3 loop is CASSLGLAGVEEYF. The DNA of the CDR3 is TGTGCCAGCAGCTTGGGACTAGCGGGAGTCGAGGAGTACTTC. The chain is built from TRBV5-5 and TRBJ2-4; 12 bases are a match to TRBD2. This CDR3 is 14 amino acids long. Germline CDR1 is SGHKS and CDR2 is YYEKEE (reference sequence). V gave up 0 bases and J gave up 14 bases; unmatched junction bases: 6. The full variable domain, rest sourced from reference TRBV5-5 and TRBJ2-4, is DAGVTQSPTHLIKTRGQQVTLRCSPISGHKSVSWYQQVLGQGPQFIFQYYEKEERGRGNFPDRFSARQFPNYSSELNVNALLLGDSALYLCASSLGLAGVEEYFGAGTRLSVL.

The gene calls are TRBV5-4 and TRBJ1-1; D is perhaps TRBD1 (6 bases). V lost 4 bases, J lost 0 bases, and 10 bases lay in between. Germline V lookup: CDR1 SGHNT, CDR2 YYREEE (reference sequence). The CDR3 is made up of 14 amino acids. CDR3 residues: CASSIGQMNTEAFF. The CDR3 bases are TGTGCCAGCAGCATCGGACAGATGAACACTGAAGCTTTCTTT.

V usage is TRBV20-1 and J usage is TRBJ1-2; the D is unclear. With 3 bases removed from V and 5 bases from J, the gap between germline ends came to 10 bases. Germline CDR1 and CDR2: DFQATT and SNEGSKA (reference sequence). This CDR3 has 12 residues. The CDR3 coding sequence is TGCAGTGCTAGTTCCAGCGGTTATGGCTACACCTTC. Its translation: CSASSSGYGYTF.

The J gene is TRBJ1-3, the V gene TRBV18; D not certain. Trimming took off 1 base at V and 3 bases at J, with 7 bases between the two ends. The CDR3 consists of 14 residues. The germline V gene has CDR1 KGHSH and CDR2 LQKENI. CDR3 nucleotides: TGTGCCAGCTCACCACGGGCAGTTGGAAACACCATATATTTT. Protein: CASSPRAVGNTIYF.

The chain joins TRBV4-3 to TRBJ2-5; 10 bases align to TRBD2. This CDR3 comprises 17 residues. Per germline, CDR1 LGHNA and CDR2 YSLEER. V lost 0 bases and J lost 4; bases outside the gene matches: 8. CDR3 sequence (DNA): TGCGCCAGCAGCCAAGATTCGTGGGCTAGCGGGGGAGAGACCCAGTACTTC. Amino acids: CASSQDSWASGGETQYF.

The rearrangement links TRBV2 to TRBJ2-7; 7 nucleotides agree with TRBD2. The CDR3 contains 14 residues. Germline V lookup: CDR1 SNHLY, CDR2 FYNNEI. Losses at the gene ends were 7 bases for V and 7 bases for J; bases not matched to a gene: 13. The CDR3, as DNA: TGTGCCAGCACCTCGCGGGGCAGGGAGGGGGAGCAGTACTTC. Residues: CASTSRGREGEQYF.

The V call is TRBV6-2 or TRBV6-3, the J call TRBJ2-3; D might be TRBD2 (5 bases). Germline loops: CDR1 MNHEY, CDR2 SVGEGT. The CDR3 runs 14 residues. V lost 4 bases to trimming and J lost 4 bases, with 12 bases between them. The CDR3 reads CASSWGVGADTQYF. Here the CDR3 DNA reads TGTGCCAGCAGTTGGGGAGTTGGAGCAGATACGCAGTATTTT.

This chain connects TRBV10-3 to TRBJ1-2; tentative D call: TRBD1 (5 bases). Looked up from germline, CDR1 is ENHRY and CDR2 is SYGVKD. V lost 3 bases and J lost 2, with 13 bases in between. The CDR3 totals 15 residues. The CDR3, as DNA: TGTGCCATCAGTGAAGGGCAGGGAGGAAACTATGGCTACACCTTC. As protein: CAISEGQGGNYGYTF.

This chain links TRBV5-4 with TRBJ1-2; D not resolved. CDR3 length: 15 residues. V was pared by 1 base and J by 0 bases, with 10 bases between. CDR1 SGHNT and CDR2 YYREEE come from the germline V gene (reference sequence). CDR3 sequence (DNA): TGTGCCAGCAGCTTGCAGGTTGAAGCTAACTATGGCTACACCTTC. Its protein is CASSLQVEANYGYTF.

The V and J genes are TRBV2 and TRBJ1-1; D is ambiguous. V was trimmed by 7 bases and J by 6 bases, leaving 12 bases between them. Germline V gene data show CDR1 as SNHLY and CDR2 as FYNNEI. This CDR3 is 12 amino acids long. The CDR3 DNA is TGTGCCAGCAATCGGGGAACTCCTGAAGCTTTCTTT. It translates to CASNRGTPEAFF.

This clone was counted once. V gene TRBV13 combines with J gene TRBJ1-2; 8 bases fit TRBD1. The CDR3 totals 13 residues. With V trimmed by 8 bases and J by 3 bases, 5 bases remained unmatched. Germline V gene lookup returns CDR1 PRHDT and CDR2 FYEKMQ (reference sequence). The CDR3 nucleotides are TGTGCCAGCGGCCAGGGGGCGGACTATGGCTACACCTTC. This sequence encodes CASGQGADYGYTF. Drawing the rest from reference TRBV13 and TRBJ1-2, the complete variable domain is AAGVIQSPRHLIKEKRETATLKCYPIPRHDTVYWYQQGPGQDPQFLISFYEKMQSDKGSIPDRFSAQQFSDYHSELNMSSLELGDSALYFCASGQGADYGYTFGSGTRLTVV.

This chain uses TRBV16 with TRBJ1-5; D not certain. V gave up 4 bases and J gave up 2 bases, with 9 bases separating them. Germline CDR1 is KGHSY and CDR2 is FQNENV. The CDR3 runs 14 residues. The CDR3 here is CASSPEVRNQPQHF. For the CDR3, the DNA is TGTGCCAGCAGCCCCGAGGTCCGCAATCAGCCCCAGCATTTT.

The chain carries TRBV11-2 and TRBJ2-7; 9 bases are a match to TRBD1. This CDR3 has 16 residues. With 5 bases clipped from V and 6 bases from J, the junction kept 14 bases outside the gene matches. Germline CDR1 and CDR2: SGHAT and FQNNGV. CDR3: CASSPTAGQGPLEQYF. CDR3 bases: TGTGCCAGCAGCCCCACGGCGGGACAGGGACCTCTCGAGCAGTACTTC.

This rearrangement joins TRBV19 to TRBJ1-2; D perhaps matches TRBD1 (6 bases). Trimming shortened V by 6 bases and J by 3 bases, and 11 bases separated the two germline ends. Germline assignment: CDR1 LNHDA and CDR2 SQIVND (reference sequence). The CDR3 loop spans 13 amino acids. In DNA form, the CDR3 reads TGTGCCAGTAGGGACAGTCCTCACTATGGCTACACCTTC. Protein product: CASRDSPHYGYTF.

This chain connects TRBV7-9 to TRBJ1-6, with D uncertain. The CDR3 is 16 residues long. Deletions cut 6 bases from V and 0 bases from J, with 12 bases between. Germline V gives CDR1 SEHNR, CDR2 FQNEAQ (reference sequence). CDR3 in DNA: TGTGCCAGCAGTTGGAGCCCGAGCTCCTATAATTCACCCCTCCACTTT. Protein product: CASSWSPSSYNSPLHF.

The rearrangement links TRBV6-2 or TRBV6-3 to TRBJ2-1, with D possibly being TRBD2 (5 bases). Trimming pared 4 bases from V and 5 bases from J, leaving 15 bases between. This CDR3 has 15 amino acids. Germline CDR1 is MNHEY and CDR2 is SVGEGT. DNA of the CDR3: TGTGCCAGCAGTTTTGGAGGACCCCCTAACAATGAGCAGTTCTTC. This codes for CASSFGGPPNNEQFF.

A note on this clone: This same CDR3 is encoded by further DNA sequences in the sample. The V call is TRBV2, the J call TRBJ1-1; D may be TRBD1 (5 bases). CDR1 SNHLY and CDR2 FYNNEI come from the germline V gene. This CDR3 contains 13 residues. V dropped 4 bases and J dropped 1 base, with 7 bases sitting between them. The CDR3 is CASSGQGNTEAFF. The DNA for the CDR3 is TGTGCCAGCAGTGGTCAGGGGAACACTGAAGCTTTCTTT. The full variable domain, in which reference TRBV2 and TRBJ1-1 provide the parts outside the CDR3, is EPEVTQTPSHQVTQMGQEVILRCVPISNHLYFYWYRQILGQKVEFLVSFYNNEISEKSEIFDDQFSVERPDGSNFTLKIRSTKLEDSAMYFCASSGQGNTEAFFGQGTRLTVV.

The chain couples TRBV6-5 to TRBJ1-1; D is undetermined. The length of the CDR3 is 14 residues. Germline V gene data show CDR1 as MNHEY and CDR2 as SVGAGI. V was clipped by 8 bases and J by 1 base, with 14 bases between them. DNA of the CDR3: TGTGCCAGCCGTCCCGGGTCTGGGAACACTGAAGCTTTCTTT. Protein sequence: CASRPGSGNTEAFF.

This clone was observed a single time. V and J are TRBV4-1 and TRBJ1-2, with 12 bases identical to TRBD1. The V and J ends lost 3 bases and 8 bases, in that order; junction bases with no gene match: 13. This CDR3 is built from 17 residues. Per the germline V gene, CDR1 is MGHRA and CDR2 is YSYEKL. The CDR3 reads CASSHPSLGQGAGGYTF. CDR3 bases: TGCGCCAGCAGCCACCCGTCATTGGGACAGGGGGCGGGGGGCTACACCTTC.

The chain uses TRBV24-1 and TRBJ1-2; possibly TRBD1 for D (6 bases). V gave up 5 bases and J gave up 5 bases, with 11 bases separating them. The CDR3 has 13 amino acids. Germline CDR1 is KGHDR and CDR2 is SFDVKD. The CDR3 sequence is CATSAAGEYGYTF. The CDR3 DNA is TGTGCCACCAGTGCTGCAGGGGAATATGGCTACACCTTC.

A word on this clone: This CDR3 is also generated by other DNA sequences in the sample. DNA for the CDR3: TGCGCCAGCAGCTTGGACGGTTATGGCTACACCTTC. Its protein is CASSLDGYGYTF. The rearrangement joins TRBV5-1 to TRBJ1-2, with D hard to call. The CDR3 loop spans 12 amino acids. Germline CDR1 SGHRS, CDR2 YFSETQ. V gave up 0 bases and J gave up 5 bases, with 5 bases separating them. The full variable domain, with the rest looked up from reference TRBV5-1 and TRBJ1-2, is KAGVTQTPRYLIKTRGQQVTLSCSPISGHRSVSWYQQTPGQGLQFLFEYFSETQRNKGNFPGRFSGRQFSNSRSEMNVSTLELGDSALYLCASSLDGYGYTFGSGTRLTVV.

The chain is built from TRBV5-4 and TRBJ2-1, with 13 bases lining up with TRBD2. V trimming: 4 bases; J trimming: 0 bases; junction bases outside the gene matches: 13. Germline CDR1 SGHNT, CDR2 YYREEE (reference sequence). The CDR3 covers 20 residues. The chain's CDR3 is CASSPPPGTSGVSSYNEQFF. The CDR3, as DNA: TGTGCCAGCAGCCCGCCTCCCGGGACTAGCGGGGTTAGCTCCTACAATGAGCAGTTCTTC.

V is TRBV7-9 and J is TRBJ1-3; TRBD1 is a possible D gene (6 bases). The V end lost 3 bases, the J end lost 2 bases, and 14 bases lay between the germline ends. Germline-derived CDR1 and CDR2 are SEHNR and FQNEAQ (reference sequence). This CDR3 comprises 16 residues. The CDR3 protein is CASSLIQGRPGNTIYF. The DNA for the CDR3 is TGTGCCAGCAGCTTGATACAGGGTCGACCTGGAAACACCATATATTTT.

This clone turned up a few times. The V gene is TRBV3-1 (or the pseudogene TRBV3-2), the J gene TRBJ1-2, with D maybe TRBD1 (6 bases). Trimming stripped 0 bases from V and 7 bases from J, with 12 bases between. The germline V gene has CDR1 LGHDT and CDR2 YNNKEL (reference sequence). The length of the CDR3 is 14 residues. CDR3 sequence (DNA): TGTGCCAGCAGCCAAGAGGGGGCACAGGGTGGCTACACCTTC. It yields the protein CASSQEGAQGGYTF.

The rearrangement links TRBV7-8 to TRBJ1-6; a possible D gene is TRBD1 (5 bases). This CDR3 is built from 14 residues. Germline lookup yields CDR1 SGHVS and CDR2 FQNEAQ. Trimming shortened V by 5 bases and J by 11 bases, and 16 bases separated the two germline ends. CDR3 sequence reads: CASSPFLGGAPLHF. CDR3 in DNA: TGTGCCAGCAGCCCCTTTTTGGGGGGAGCACCCCTCCACTTT.

The rearrangement uses TRBV4-1 and TRBJ2-5; D might be TRBD1 (5 bases). The germline V gene has CDR1 MGHRA and CDR2 YSYEKL. Trimming shortened V by 1 base and J by 0 bases, and 9 bases separated the two germline ends. This CDR3 region has 15 residues. Here the CDR3 reads CASSQGQGYQETQYF. For the CDR3, the DNA is TGCGCCAGCAGCCAAGGTCAGGGATACCAAGAGACCCAGTACTTC.

This clone appeared once. The CDR3 DNA sequence: TGCGCCAGCAGCCAAGAGAGACAGGGGAACACTGAAGCTTTCTTT. It specifies CASSQERQGNTEAFF. The J gene is TRBJ1-1, the V gene TRBV4-1; 7 nucleotides match TRBD1. Per the germline V gene, CDR1 is MGHRA and CDR2 is YSYEKL. Losses at the gene ends were 0 bases for V and 1 base for J; bases not matched to a gene: 2. This CDR3 is built from 15 residues.

This rearrangement joins TRBV5-1 to TRBJ2-1, with 12 bases aligning to TRBD2. V shed 4 bases and J 4 bases; nucleotides not matched to a gene: 6. The CDR3 has 16 amino acids. Germline V gene sequence: CDR1 SGHRS, CDR2 YFSETQ. As DNA, the CDR3 is TGCGCCAGCAGCCCAGGGACTAGCGGGTCATACAATGAGCAGTTCTTC. Its translation: CASSPGTSGSYNEQFF.

The chain is built from TRBV6-5 and TRBJ2-7; 7 nucleotides match TRBD1. CDR1 MNHEY and CDR2 SVGAGI come from the germline V gene. The CDR3 covers 16 residues. After removal of 4 bases from V and 2 bases from J, the junction contained 11 bases not matched to a gene. The CDR3 coding sequence is TGTGCCAGCAGTTCCCCCCGGGACAGCGGTACCTACGAGCAGTACTTC. This gives the protein CASSSPRDSGTYEQYF.

The rearrangement joins TRBV5-4 to TRBJ2-2, with 7 bases lining up with TRBD1. The CDR3 sequence is 14 residues long. The J segment lost 7 bases and the V segment lost 1 base, leaving 4 bases of the junction unmatched. Germline CDR1 and CDR2: SGHNT and YYREEE (reference sequence). The CDR3 coding sequence is TGTGCCAGCAGCTTGCGACAGGGTAACGGGGAGCTGTTTTTT. Its protein is CASSLRQGNGELFF.

Worth noting for this clone: Other DNA sequences within the sample encode an identical CDR3. The V call is TRBV19, the J call TRBJ2-7, with 9 bases fitting TRBD1. Germline V CDR1 and CDR2: LNHDA, SQIVND (reference sequence). V was pared by 4 bases and J by 2 bases, with 6 bases of the junction left unmatched. CDR3 length: 15 amino acids. CDR3 coding DNA: TGTGCCAGTAGTAACCGGGACAGGGTACCCTACGAGCAGTACTTC. Amino acid sequence: CASSNRDRVPYEQYF.

The genes are TRBV11-2 and TRBJ2-5, with 7 bases fitting TRBD2. Germline V gene lookup returns CDR1 SGHAT and CDR2 FQNNGV. The CDR3 is 14 amino acids. Trimming took 5 bases from V and 5 from J; bases not matched to a gene: 8. The DNA of the CDR3 is TGTGCCAGCAGCCATTGGGGGGGGGAGGAGACCCAGTACTTC. Its translation is CASSHWGGEETQYF.